This TCR beta chain derives from a study of neurological immune-mediated disorders. Study-level background: Relapsing-remitting disease was seen in about 90% of the roughly 35 multiple sclerosis patients, and secondary progressive disease was seen in 3. Regarding the study as a whole: Multiple sclerosis, the disease with the least TCR clonal expansion, fell below healthy controls, whereas HTLV-1-associated myelopathy showed the most.

This clonotype was found many times. As yet, its antigen is unknown. In germline, CDR1 is SNHLY, CDR2 FYNNEI. J was trimmed by 5 bases and V by 3 bases; bases with no gene match: 6. The CDR3 extends over 15 amino acids. Every sequencing run returned over 190 million TCR-beta sequences, which were derived from 15-18 subjects. TCRdb processed the 5' RACE reads anew with MiXCR; each CDR3 protein has one entry. Of around 130,000 distinct CDR3 sequences in the sample, 3.2% were seen once. V and J are TRBV2 and TRBJ1-4; 7 nucleotides line up with TRBD1. This sequence originates from a woman in her thirties with multiple sclerosis. The sequenced sample was PBMCs. This CDR3 is CASSEGQKLNEKLFF. Here the CDR3 DNA reads TGTGCCAGCAGTGAGGGACAGAAATTGAATGAAAAACTGTTTTTT. The full variable domain, in which reference TRBV2 and TRBJ1-4 provide the parts outside the CDR3, is EPEVTQTPSHQVTQMGQEVILRCVPISNHLYFYWYRQILGQKVEFLVSFYNNEISEKSEIFDDQFSVERPDGSNFTLKIRSTKLEDSAMYFCASSEGQKLNEKLFFGSGTQLSVL.